This is a list of T cell receptor beta chains from one sample in a study of T cells after yellow fever vaccination. TCRdb reprocessed the 5' RACE reads via MiXCR and lists one record per CDR3 protein. The sample lists about 170,000 distinct CDR3 sequences; approximately 10% were seen once. Sequenced material: CD8+ T cells sorted from PBMCs, taken 15 days after the yellow fever booster vaccination. These receptors all stem from a man younger than 35 who received the YFV17D yellow fever vaccine. Each CDR3 is given with its conserved first and last residue. Clone size is given for some rows only: seen once, a few or many times, or a class if the clone is expanded.

size,V,J,CDR3
many,TRBV6-5,TRBJ1-3,CASSYLLAAENTIYF
-,TRBV15,TRBJ2-6,CATSKAGVSGANVLTF
-,TRBV7-9,TRBJ1-1,CASSPRQGVEATEAFF
few,TRBV7-9,TRBJ2-7,CASSTTIGSGGLSYEQYF
few,TRBV19,TRBJ2-2,CASTRVAGEYTGELFF
-,TRBV18,TRBJ2-1,CASSRGPSSYNEQFF
few,TRBV7-2,TRBJ2-1,CASSFLSGRSHEQFF
-,TRBV4-3,TRBJ2-2,CASSQDRETGGPTGELFF
few,TRBV6-2/TRBV6-3,TRBJ1-2,CASSYSLHAGDGAVRSLGYTF
few,TRBV7-7,TRBJ2-3,CASSLGLLAPEDTQYF
few,TRBV7-2,TRBJ2-1,CASSLLGGQFF
few,TRBV23-1,TRBJ2-5,CASSRETQYF
few,TRBV12-3/TRBV12-4,TRBJ1-3,CASSFDMDSGNTIYF
-,TRBV5-1,TRBJ2-3,CASSLWGGLEDTQYF
-,TRBV29-1,TRBJ2-3,CSVYVGPAEYF
-,TRBV12-3/TRBV12-4,TRBJ2-7,CASSLGQGGYEQYF
-,TRBV7-6,TRBJ1-5,CASSQQGMGAQPQHF
few,TRBV7-2,TRBJ1-2,CASTTTWGAQEYGYTF
-,TRBV7-2,TRBJ1-5,CASSLEGQPQHF
-,TRBV28,TRBJ2-3,CASSLYTSGAARKSTDTQYF
few,TRBV6-2/TRBV6-3,TRBJ2-3,CASSYPAGEGTDTQYF
-,TRBV29-1,TRBJ2-5,CSVDSGASETQYF
-,TRBV11-2,TRBJ2-5,CASSLGLTQQETQYF
-,TRBV20-1,TRBJ2-5,CSARKGRGLSEETQYF
-,TRBV27,TRBJ2-3,CASSLQPTDTQYF
few,TRBV4-1,TRBJ1-5,CASSRTPLRGDNQPQHF
few,TRBV3-1,TRBJ2-1,CASSQGATEQFF
few,TRBV7-9,TRBJ1-5,CASSTTGSGSNQPQHF
few,TRBV6-6,TRBJ1-2,CASSRQGPLVGGYTF
-,TRBV20-1,TRBJ1-2,CSASGLRVDGYTF
-,TRBV25-1,TRBJ1-2,CASSEVRGLDGYTF
few,TRBV7-3,TRBJ2-2,CASSEDRVGRAGELFF
few,TRBV9,TRBJ1-2,CASSVEGSYGYTF
many,TRBV5-1,TRBJ2-2,CASSLPGGKAYTGELFF
few,TRBV4-1,TRBJ2-7,CASSQSPTGSYEQYF
-,TRBV6-5,TRBJ1-1,CASSYQTTEAFF
few,TRBV12-3/TRBV12-4,TRBJ2-6,CASSRTGTGANVLTF
many,TRBV7-9,TRBJ1-2,CASSSPPRQGDYGYTF
many,TRBV23-1,TRBJ2-3,CASSQDRADTQYF
many,TRBV7-3,TRBJ2-1,CASSLIQSSYNEQFF
few,TRBV6-1,TRBJ2-1,CASWKSSSSYNEQFF
-,TRBV15,TRBJ2-5,CATSPRDRAQETQYF
many,TRBV5-4,TRBJ2-3,CASSLSVVLGRGGRVTDTQYF
few,TRBV10-3,TRBJ2-5,CAISSARHPPEAQYF
few,TRBV30,TRBJ1-4,CAWGTGGGEKLFF
few,TRBV4-1,TRBJ1-5,CASSPSSGFGQPQHF
-,TRBV12-3/TRBV12-4,TRBJ2-7,CASSTGEGQYF
-,TRBV13,TRBJ2-2,CASSLGLRVGELFF
-,TRBV7-9,TRBJ2-7,CASSLSTGGYYEQYF